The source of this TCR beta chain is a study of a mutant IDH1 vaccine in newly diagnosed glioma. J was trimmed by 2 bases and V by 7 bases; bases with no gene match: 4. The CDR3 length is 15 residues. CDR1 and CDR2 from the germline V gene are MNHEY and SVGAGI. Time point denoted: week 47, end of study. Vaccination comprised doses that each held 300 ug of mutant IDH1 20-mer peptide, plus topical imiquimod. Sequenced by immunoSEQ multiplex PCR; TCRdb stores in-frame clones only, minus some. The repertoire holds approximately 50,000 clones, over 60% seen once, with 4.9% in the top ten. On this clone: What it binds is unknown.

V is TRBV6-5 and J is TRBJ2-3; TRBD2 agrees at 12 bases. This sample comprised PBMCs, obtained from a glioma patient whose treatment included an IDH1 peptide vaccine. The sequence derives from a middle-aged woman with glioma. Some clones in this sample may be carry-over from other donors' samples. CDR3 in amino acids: CASNRLAGATDTQYF. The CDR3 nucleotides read TGTGCCAGCAACCGACTAGCGGGGGCCACAGATACGCAGTATTTT.